This is a list of T cell receptor beta chains from one sample in a study of T cell changes during pregnancy in multiple sclerosis. Measured with immunoSEQ multiplex PCR; TCRdb has only the in-frame clones, and not every one. Here the sample spans just under 65,000 clones, 90% to 95% being singletons. The sample consisted of peripheral blood, taken after pregnancy. The origin of the receptors is a female donor in good health, enrolled as a control in a pregnancy study. The conserved cysteine and the conserved F or W are not part of the CDR3 here. The order of the fields is V gene, CDR3 length, D gene, CDR3 protein. A D gene is named only where the DNA matches it firmly.

>TRBV6-6|13|TRBD1
ASSKNRGLGQPQH
>TRBV30|14|.
AWSPLLPTGNTEAF
>TRBV6-6|12|TRBD2
ASRRGGGTDTQY
>TRBV6-4|13|TRBD2
ASSDSTGGVYEQY
>TRBV6-5|12|.
ASSRKTAYSRAF
>TRBV10-2|12|.
ASSEWGGRETQY
>TRBV27|12|.
ASSLRTSQETQY
>TRBV27|12|TRBD1
ASSYGTENEKLF
>TRBV11-2|13|TRBD1
ASSLQGVGTGELF
>TRBV4-1|17|TRBD1
ASSQAPIRDRVVRETQY
>TRBV27|14|.
ASSSQSVVFGSPLH
>TRBV5-4|17|.
ASSGPGHISSSGANVLT
>TRBV4-3|13|TRBD1
ASSQEGTGDTEAF
>TRBV30|13|.
AWSRTAYSGNTIY
>TRBV2|12|TRBD2
ASSEGGGRETQY
>TRBV5-1|11|.
ASSEGAGVGYT
>TRBV9|13|TRBD1
ASSAWTGNYNEQF
>TRBV19|14|.
ASSSPFVSPLETQY
>TRBV2|13|.
ASTPGGGLVGELF
>TRBV4-3|13|.
ASSQDWTGGNTIY
>TRBV19|14|.
ASCLTGITYNSPLH
>TRBV11-2|10|.
ASSPGADTQY
>TRBV9|14|TRBD2
ASSVESGGAGDTQY
>TRBV27|14|.
ASRAIRDFSNQPQH
>TRBV23-1|14|TRBD1
ASSHQTGGTGTEAF
>TRBV7-9|13|TRBD2
ASSLPLAGVNEQF
>TRBV7-9|14|TRBD1
ASSFRDSPGTDTQY
>TRBV6-5|13|.
ASSYEGTVNTEAF
>TRBV5-6|12|.
ASSLELINYGYT
>TRBV7-9|15|TRBD1
ASSLDRTGGTNYGYT
>TRBV5-6|14|.
ASSFSATLAYNEQF
>TRBV11-3|10|.
ASSRVNTEAF
>TRBV6-5|13|TRBD2
ASSQSSGGIYEQY
>TRBV5-1|13|.
ASSLGSGYNTEAF
>TRBV14|13|TRBD1
ASSQPGQGTYEQY
>TRBV4-3|17|.
ASSQVKRGPEMGYTEAF
>TRBV2|11|TRBD1
ASSEWDRDGYT
>TRBV7-2|13|.
ASSLKTGGAYEQY
>TRBV14|14|TRBD1
ASSLTGTGITYGYT
>TRBV11-3|12|TRBD2
ASSGLAGGHEQF